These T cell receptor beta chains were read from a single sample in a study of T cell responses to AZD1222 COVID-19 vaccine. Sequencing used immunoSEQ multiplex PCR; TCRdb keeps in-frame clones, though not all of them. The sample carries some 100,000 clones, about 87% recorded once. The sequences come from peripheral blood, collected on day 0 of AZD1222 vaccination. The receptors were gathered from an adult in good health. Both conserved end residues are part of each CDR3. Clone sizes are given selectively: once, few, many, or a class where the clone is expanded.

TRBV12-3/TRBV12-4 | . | CASSLTGAWGYTF
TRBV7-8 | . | CASSLKTGSGYTF
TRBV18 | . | CASSGQGPLQFF
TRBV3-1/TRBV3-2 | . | CASSQPGQGITDTQYF
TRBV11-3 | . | CASSLVAEGAKGNEQFF
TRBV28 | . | CASSLGGSSSNEQFF
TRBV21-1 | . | CASRESALGLGSQSSYNEQFF
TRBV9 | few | CASSVTSGRWNEQFF
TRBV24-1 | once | CATSVGRYNEQFF
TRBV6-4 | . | CARSSIYGPLDDEKLFF
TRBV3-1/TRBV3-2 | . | CASSQAMGVGNTIYF
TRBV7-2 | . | CASSLARSPPGNTIYF
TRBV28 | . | CASSSQGPEAFF
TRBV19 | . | CASRGGDQPQHF
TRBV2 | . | CASKQGANTQYF
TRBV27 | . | CASSSPSRGLLEQYF
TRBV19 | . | CASEGGRYEQFF
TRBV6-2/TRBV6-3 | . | CASSFGAGDTDTQYF
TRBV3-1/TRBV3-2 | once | CASSQARSGTGQRLLVFYNEQFF
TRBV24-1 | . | CATSDPSQVLGELFF
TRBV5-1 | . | CASSLGPGVLETQYF
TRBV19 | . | CASSIASGTGPHEQYF
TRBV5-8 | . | CASSLAPTSGTDTQYF
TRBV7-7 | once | CASSLVRGRGEQYF
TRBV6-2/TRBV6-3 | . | CASSYPRGGLNTEAFF
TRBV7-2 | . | CASSLETQRLTGELFF
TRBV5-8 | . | CASRRRTGGITGELFF
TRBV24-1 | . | CATSDFQGAGLDTQYF
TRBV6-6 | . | CASVDSTDTQYF
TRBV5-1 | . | CASSLVPGGGVHQPQHF
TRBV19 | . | CASSIDGTFLGYTF
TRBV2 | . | CASSEVGTGELFF
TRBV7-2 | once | CASSLGTSGSIAEQFF
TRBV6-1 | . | CASSDTAPRLTF
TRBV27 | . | CASSGQGRLFF
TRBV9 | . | CASSVVPQGTQYF
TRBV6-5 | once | CASSKQGASNQPQHF
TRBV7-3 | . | CASSLSSSSYNEQFF
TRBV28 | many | CASRGRGYEQYF
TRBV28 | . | CAHQGQGSLEKLFF
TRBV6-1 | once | CASSELIGVNSPLHF
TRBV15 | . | CATSRVDEGYEQYF
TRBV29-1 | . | CSVLDGRGTQYF
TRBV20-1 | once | CSASPGPSGNQPQHF
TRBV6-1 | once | CASSDLTETGNTIYF
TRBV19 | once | CASSLAGVSSYNEQFF
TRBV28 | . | CASSLGNTEAFF
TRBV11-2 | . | CASSLVGAGYQQYF
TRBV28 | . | CASRSGTGNSPLHF
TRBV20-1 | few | CSASWTGKDRF
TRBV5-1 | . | CASSLGAATNEKLFF